The rows below give T cell receptor beta chains drawn from one sample of a study of blood T cell repertoires in COVID-19. Profiled with immunoSEQ multiplex PCR; TCRdb holds only in-frame clones, not every one. The top ten hold around 4.8% of the sample, which has about 310,000 clones, roughly nine tenths seen once. Material for sequencing was PBMCs or T cells enriched from blood (not recorded which). These receptors were taken from a man in his 60s who had recovered from COVID-19. CDR3s include the opening cysteine and the closing phenylalanine or tryptophan. Each record gives: V gene, J gene, clone size, D gene, CDR3 DNA, CDR3 protein. D genes are given only for firm matches. Size tells how often a clone was seen (once, few, many) or the class of an expanded clone, and some rows leave it out.

>TRBV19|TRBJ1-1|-|TRBD1
TGTGCCAGTAGGGGACAGGGGGCGAGCGCTGAAGCTTTCTTT
CASRGQGASAEAFF
>TRBV28|TRBJ1-1|-|-
TGTGCCAGCAGACCCGCGGGGCCTGCGAACACTGAAGCTTTCTTT
CASRPAGPANTEAFF
>TRBV9|TRBJ1-1|-|-
TGTGCCAGCCGTTCGGGGGGCGAGGACACTGAAGCTTTCTTT
CASRSGGEDTEAFF
>TRBV11-1|TRBJ2-5|-|-
TGTGCCAGCAGCCCGACTAGATGGGCAAAAGAGACCCAGTACTTC
CASSPTRWAKETQYF
>TRBV24-1|TRBJ2-5|-|-
TGTGCCACCAGTGATTTGGCCGGGTACCAAGAGACCCAGTACTTC
CATSDLAGYQETQYF
>TRBV13|TRBJ2-7|-|-
TGTGCCAGCAGCTCGCAGAACGACTACGAGCAGTACTTC
CASSSQNDYEQYF
>TRBV5-1|TRBJ2-7|-|TRBD1
TGCGCCAGCAGCTTGGAGACAGGGGCCAGGGGGAAGTACTTC
CASSLETGARGKYF
>TRBV7-2|TRBJ2-5|-|TRBD1
TGTGCCAGCAGCTTCAACAGGGGGCAAGAGACCCAGTACTTC
CASSFNRGQETQYF
>TRBV18|TRBJ2-7|-|TRBD2
TGTGCCAGCTCACCAGAACTAGCGGGACCCAACGAGCAGTACTTC
CASSPELAGPNEQYF
>TRBV6-6|TRBJ2-1|-|TRBD1
TGTGCCAGCAGCAGGGGCAGGAGGACAGGGATAGCTCTCTCCTACAATGAGCAGTTCTTC
CASSRGRRTGIALSYNEQFF
>TRBV2|TRBJ1-2|-|-
TGTGCCAGCAGTGACCACGGCTATGGCTACACCTTC
CASSDHGYGYTF
>TRBV19|TRBJ1-2|-|-
TGTGCCAGTAGTGTGACACTTAACTATGGCTACACCTTC
CASSVTLNYGYTF
>TRBV18|TRBJ1-4|-|TRBD1
TGTGCCAGCTCACTCAATACAGGGGGCCGGGAAGAAAAACTGTTTTTT
CASSLNTGGREEKLFF
>TRBV7-9|TRBJ2-1|-|TRBD2
TGTGCCAGCAGCAAGCGGGAGGGAAGGAGAGATGAGCAGTTCTTC
CASSKREGRRDEQFF
>TRBV12-1|TRBJ1-2|once|-
TGTGCCAGCAGCTTTGTGCGGGTACTTCTCTATGGCTACACCTTC
CASSFVRVLLYGYTF
>TRBV4-2|TRBJ2-7|-|-
TGTGCCAGCAGCCAAACCCCGCAGGGGAGGGTTTGGTCCTACGAGCAGTACTTC
CASSQTPQGRVWSYEQYF
>TRBV25-1|TRBJ2-1|-|TRBD2
TGTGCCAGCAGGGGGACTAGCGGGAGGGTCAATGAGCAGTTCTTC
CASRGTSGRVNEQFF
>TRBV24-1|TRBJ2-7|-|TRBD1
TGTGCCACCAGTGATCCCGGGACAGGGGACCACGAGCAGTACTTC
CATSDPGTGDHEQYF
>TRBV4-2|TRBJ2-1|-|TRBD2
TGTGCCAGCAGCCAAGTCGGCGGGAGGTGGTTCTTC
CASSQVGGRWFF
>TRBV28|TRBJ2-7|-|TRBD2
TGTGCCAGCAGTCTGCTAGCGGGAGGATCCTCCTACGAGCAGTACTTC
CASSLLAGGSSYEQYF
>TRBV7-3|TRBJ2-5|-|-
TGTGCCAGCAGCTCCCCGGGCCAAGAGACCCAGTACTTC
CASSSPGQETQYF
>TRBV6-5|TRBJ2-5|-|-
TGTGCCAGCAGTTACCCGGGAGCAGAGACCCAGTACTTC
CASSYPGAETQYF
>TRBV25-1|TRBJ2-1|-|TRBD1
TGTGCCAGCGGGGGACAGGCCAGCTCCTACAATGAGCAGTTCTTC
CASGGQASSYNEQFF
>TRBV6-4|TRBJ2-1|-|TRBD2
TGTGCCAGCAGTGACTCTCACGGACTAGCGGGAGTCAATGAGCAGTTCTTC
CASSDSHGLAGVNEQFF
>TRBV7-9|TRBJ2-3|once|TRBD2
TGTGCCAGCAGGATGGTCGGAGCGGGAGCTACAGATACGCAGTATTTT
CASRMVGAGATDTQYF
>TRBV6-5|TRBJ2-7|-|TRBD1
TGTGCCAGCCGAAGCCGGGACAGGGGGCCCTACGAGCAGTACTTC
CASRSRDRGPYEQYF
>TRBV13|TRBJ2-3|-|TRBD2
TGTGCCAGCAGCTTGTCCCCGGGGGGGACAGATACGCAGTATTTT
CASSLSPGGTDTQYF
>TRBV9|TRBJ2-5|-|-
TGTGCCAGCAGTCCCACGAGGAGAGGGACCCAGTACTTC
CASSPTRRGTQYF
>TRBV28|TRBJ2-5|-|-
TGTGCCAGCAGTTTACCTACCGGGGCGGGGTCTCGGACCCAGTACTTC
CASSLPTGAGSRTQYF
>TRBV6-2/TRBV6-3|TRBJ2-7|-|TRBD2
TGTGCCAGCGGCCCGGGACTAGCGGGAGCTTCCCCCTTCCGACAGCCCCGCTCCTACGAGCAGTACTTC
CASGPGLAGASPFRQPRSYEQYF
>TRBV29-1|TRBJ2-2|-|-
TGCAGCGCCTCGGGGAACGGGGAGCTGTTTTTT
CSASGNGELFF
>TRBV7-2|TRBJ2-1|-|TRBD1
TGTGCCAGCAGCTTAGTTCCAGGGGGCATGGGTGAGCAGTTCTTC
CASSLVPGGMGEQFF
>TRBV27|TRBJ1-4|-|TRBD1
TGTGCCAGCAGTTTAGACGACAGGGGGCTTAATGAAAAACTGTTTTTT
CASSLDDRGLNEKLFF
>TRBV24-1|TRBJ1-5|-|TRBD1
TGTGCCACCAGTGATCCGGACAGGGGGCCAAATCAGCCCCAGCATTTT
CATSDPDRGPNQPQHF
>TRBV27|TRBJ2-3|-|TRBD2
TGTGCCAGCAGTCCCAGCAAGGTAGCGGGATTGGGAGATACGCAGTATTTT
CASSPSKVAGLGDTQYF